This T cell receptor beta chain originates from a study of OX40 agonist ivuxolimab in advanced cancers. General notes on the study: Ivuxolimab, which targeted the costimulatory receptor OX40 (CD134), was an agonistic, fully human IgG2 monoclonal antibody. Intravenous ivuxolimab was administered to patients every 2 weeks at six dose levels: 0.01, 0.1, 0.3, 1.5, 3 and 10 mg/kg. Of the 52 patients in dose escalation, around 19 had hepatocellular carcinoma, some 15 had melanoma, 9 had renal cell carcinoma and 9 had head and neck cancer. In the dose-escalation cohort, about four fifths of patients were male, and the mean age was 60 years with a range of roughly 23 to 90. Patients were allowed to have had prior anti-PD-1, anti-PD-L1 or anti-CTLA-4 therapy, and around 43% of the dose-escalation patients had been treated with checkpoint inhibitors. Partial responses were achieved by three dose-escalation patients, of whom one had hepatocellular carcinoma and two had cutaneous melanoma. Peripheral TCRbeta sequencing aimed to test whether ivuxolimab altered TCR sequence diversity and caused clonal T-cell expansion. The paper reports the monotherapy dose-escalation portion (N = 52 patients) of the phase I ivuxolimab trial. Study-wide findings and limitations: Low levels of normalized T-cell clonal expansion were also seen in some patients who did not respond. Partial responders in the 0.1-3.0 mg/kg groups had among the lowest normalized peripheral clonal expansion, especially among CD8+ T cells. At doses of 0.1 to 3.0 mg/kg, clonal expansion of both CD4+ and CD8+ T cells in blood was seen between baseline and week 6. Antigen specificity was not determined for the clonally expanded peripheral T cells. On average, CD8+ T cells showed more expanded clones than CD4+ T cells after ivuxolimab.

V loses 5 bases, J loses 7 bases, and the germline ends lie 12 bases apart. There are 12 amino acids in the CDR3, from cysteine to phenylalanine inclusive. Solely the CDR3 DNA is kept, with 36 bases framed from the first base. The germline V gene specifies SNHLY as CDR1 and FYNNEI as CDR2. To sequence the TCRbeta CDR3 region, genomic DNA was isolated from the sorted cells. TCRbeta CDR3 regions were sequenced using the immunoSEQ Assay. This is the immuneACCESS table as TCRdb keeps it, with only in-frame sequences that have V and J called. A part of the clones is gone; compared with another copy, unresolved V genes explain less than half, and the rest is unexplained. For this sample the table gives around 68,000 clones, of which 86% were detected only once. The ten largest clones capture approximately 1.2% of the sample. In regard to this clone: The antigen it binds to is not known. The sample holds no much larger clone one base away, and base qualities are not on file.

Patients with a history of autoimmune disease or receiving systemic immunosuppression were excluded from the trial. Peripheral blood for TCR sequencing was collected from all dose cohorts at baseline, on cycle 4 day 1, and on cycle 7 day 1. Samples were obtained from an open-label, multicenter, first-in-human phase I dose-escalation trial of ivuxolimab. Adults with locally advanced or metastatic melanoma, renal cell carcinoma, hepatocellular carcinoma or head and neck squamous cell carcinoma were enrolled in the trial. Before TCR sequencing, CD4+ T cells and CD8+ T cells from peripheral blood were sorted into separate populations.

This sequence uses TRBV2 and TRBJ2-7; no D gene call is confident. The specimen comprised CD4+ or CD8+ T cells sorted from blood, sampled in a trial of the OX40 agonist ivuxolimab. The TCR originated in an adult with an advanced solid tumor such as melanoma, head and neck, liver or kidney cancer. The CDR3 reads CASSPLDEEQYF. The DNA sequence is TGTGCCAGCAGTCCCCTCGACGAGGAGCAGTACTTC.